These 9 T cell receptor beta chains originate from one sample sequenced in a study of T cells in Graves' hyperthyroidism and ophthalmopathy (dated by TCRdb to between 2018 and 2021). The library was obtained by multiplex PCR. This sample was sequenced with an Illumina HiSeq 2000. The TCR beta CDR3 regions were amplified from RNA transcripts. For the first round of RT-PCR on the TCR CDR3, the HTBI primer set was used together with the Qiagen OneStep RT-PCR kit. TCRdb trimmed public reads at Q25 via fastp, called clones via MiXCR and kept in-frame beta chains. Under each unique CDR3 protein, matching rows form one entry showing the most common genes and DNA. The sample records 450,000 to 700,000 distinct CDR3 sequences, 40% to 55% of which are singletons. The top ten hold around 17% of the sample. The sequenced sample consisted of peripheral blood or thyroid tissue (not recorded which). These receptors were obtained from an adult woman with Graves' disease, either hyperthyroidism or ophthalmopathy (not recorded which).

J is TRBJ2-3 and V is TRBV5-1; D is uncertain. This CDR3 is 13 amino acids long. Germline CDR1 SGHRS, CDR2 YFSETQ. With 4 bases removed from V and 5 bases from J, the gap between germline ends came to 11 bases. The CDR3 region is CASSPPLEDTQYF. The CDR3 DNA is TGCGCCAGCAGCCCCCCACTGGAAGATACGCAGTATTTT.

This clonotype has at least ten counts. The chain couples TRBV7-2 to TRBJ1-1, with 7 bases that match TRBD1. V dropped 2 bases and J dropped 6; count of bases not matched to a gene: 3. The CDR3 has 13 residues. The germline V gene has CDR1 SGHTA and CDR2 FQGNSA. The CDR3 DNA follows: TGTGCCAGCAGCTTAAGGGACAGCTCTGAAGCTTTCTTT. Amino acids: CASSLRDSSEAFF.

This clonotype was found many times. V usage is TRBV7-8 and J usage is TRBJ2-7, with TRBD1 as a possible D gene (5 bases). Trimming took off 5 bases at V and 5 bases at J, with 13 bases between the two ends. CDR3 length: 13 amino acids. Germline V gene lookup returns CDR1 SGHVS and CDR2 FQNEAQ. The CDR3 sequence is CASSLVRVHEQYF. Written as DNA, the CDR3 is TGTGCCAGCAGCCTGGTCAGGGTCCACGAGCAGTACTTC.

This sequence joins TRBV2 and TRBJ1-5, with a tentative D call TRBD1 (5 bases). Per the germline V gene, CDR1 is SNHLY and CDR2 is FYNNEI. Trimming left V 2 bases short and J 11 bases short, with 16 bases between. The CDR3 contains 14 residues. CDR3 loop: CASSERAGIETQHF. CDR3 bases: TGTGCCAGCAGTGAAAGGGCAGGGATAGAGACCCAGCATTTT.

This clonotype showed up just once. CDR3 protein: CASGPHTRSSGNTIYF. As DNA, the CDR3 is TGTGCCAGCGGTCCGCACACACGAAGCTCTGGAAACACCATATATTTT. V is TRBV2 and J is TRBJ1-3; D remains unclear. CDR1 is SNHLY and CDR2 is FYNNEI in the germline V gene. V dropped 8 bases and J dropped 0 bases, with 17 bases sitting between them. The CDR3 is 16 amino acids.

V gene TRBV7-2 combines with J gene TRBJ1-5; tentative D call: TRBD1 (6 bases). V was clipped by 6 bases and J by 15 bases, with 18 bases between them. There are 12 residues in the CDR3. The germline gives CDR1 SGHTA, CDR2 FQGNSA. DNA of the CDR3: TGTGCCAGCAGTCCCCCTTGGGGGCAGGGGCATTTT. Encoded protein: CASSPPWGQGHF.

The chain joins TRBV15 to TRBJ2-7, with D tentatively TRBD1 (5 bases). The CDR3 has 13 amino acids. Trimming shortened V by 1 base and J by 5 bases, and 9 bases separated the two germline ends. Germline V gene data show CDR1 as LNHNV and CDR2 as YYDKDF (reference sequence). CDR3 bases: TGTGCCACCAGCAGAGGCAGGGAAGACGAGCAGTACTTC. Translated: CATSRGREDEQYF.

This clonotype was observed many times. The rearrangement uses TRBV20-1 and TRBJ1-4; the D is unclear. The CDR3 is 13 residues long. The germline V gene has CDR1 DFQATT and CDR2 SNEGSKA (reference sequence). V was pared by 0 bases and J by 0 bases, with 2 bases between. The DNA for the CDR3 is TGCAGTGCTAGAGATGCAACTAATGAAAAACTGTTTTTT. Amino acids: CSARDATNEKLFF.

The J gene is TRBJ1-2, the V gene TRBV10-3; 10 bases are shared with TRBD1. The germline CDR1 and CDR2 sequences are ENHRY and SYGVKD. The CDR3 consists of 15 residues. With V trimmed by 5 bases and J by 9 bases, 12 bases remained unmatched. CDR3 bases: TGTGCCATCAGTCCGGCGGGACAGGGGTTTTCGAGCTACACCTTC. It translates to CAISPAGQGFSSYTF.